The rows below give T cell receptor beta chains drawn from one sample of a study of shared clonotypes between healthy human individuals. Here immunoSEQ multiplex PCR was the method, and the copy in TCRdb shows in-frame clones only, minus some. The sample contains fewer than 700,000 clones, approximately 96% of which appear only once. The sequenced sample was naive CD8+ T cells sorted from blood. The receptors were sampled from a woman aged 30 to 39 in good health. Each CDR3 is given with its conserved first and last residue. Fields, in order: clone size, D gene, V gene, J gene, CDR3 DNA, CDR3 protein. A D gene is named only where the DNA matches it firmly. Clone sizes are given selectively: once, few, many, or a class where the clone is expanded.

NA	TRBD2	TRBV7-9	TRBJ2-7	TGTGCCAGCAGCTCGGGAGGATCAATCTACGAGCAGTACTTC	CASSSGGSIYEQYF
NA	TRBD1	TRBV2	TRBJ1-2	TGTGCCAGCAGTGAAGCCGTGGGGGACAGGGGCGCCAACTATGGCTACACCTTC	CASSEAVGDRGANYGYTF
NA	NA	TRBV5-4	TRBJ2-2	TGTGCCAGCAGCTTGTACGGGGCCGGGGAGCTGTTTTTT	CASSLYGAGELFF
NA	TRBD1	TRBV27	TRBJ2-7	TGTGCCAGCAGCCTGGGCCCCGGGACAGGATGGGACTACGAGCAGTACTTC	CASSLGPGTGWDYEQYF
NA	TRBD1	TRBV27	TRBJ2-7	TGTGCCATTGGACAGGGTAACGAGCAGTACTTC	CAIGQGNEQYF
NA	NA	TRBV27	TRBJ1-5	TGTGCCAGCAGTTTAGTTCAGGGGAGCCAGCCCCAGCATTTT	CASSLVQGSQPQHF
NA	NA	TRBV28	TRBJ2-7	TGTGCCAGCAGCCCTCAGAGGGTCCGGCGGACCTACGAGCAGTACTTC	CASSPQRVRRTYEQYF
NA	TRBD2	TRBV5-1	TRBJ2-7	TGCGCCAGCAGCGATTGGACTAGCGGACTCTACGAGCAGTACTTC	CASSDWTSGLYEQYF
NA	NA	TRBV7-9	TRBJ2-2	TGTGCCTTTAGCGGCCCCTACACCGGGGAGCTGTTTTTT	CAFSGPYTGELFF
NA	NA	TRBV30	TRBJ2-1	TGTGCCTGGAGAGGGAATGAGCAGTTCTTC	CAWRGNEQFF
NA	NA	TRBV6-6	TRBJ1-5	TGTGCCAGCAGTTACTCATGGGGGATAAACAATCAGCCCCAGCATTTT	CASSYSWGINNQPQHF
NA	NA	TRBV5-1	TRBJ2-7	TGCGCCAGCAGCTTGGCCCCAAACGAGCAGTACTTC	CASSLAPNEQYF
NA	TRBD2	TRBV9	TRBJ2-1	TGTGCCAGCAGCACGGGGGGACTAGCGTTGATGAATGAGCAGTTCTTC	CASSTGGLALMNEQFF
NA	NA	TRBV10-3	TRBJ1-2	TGTGCCATCTCCGGGGACTTTCCCTATGGCTACACCTTC	CAISGDFPYGYTF
NA	TRBD1	TRBV29-1	TRBJ1-2	TGCAGCGTAGGGACAGAAGCTAACTATGGCTACACCTTC	CSVGTEANYGYTF
NA	NA	TRBV6-5	TRBJ2-2	TGTGCCAGCAGCCCTTCCCTTGCTGGGGAGCTGTTTTTT	CASSPSLAGELFF
NA	NA	TRBV7-9	TRBJ2-7	TGTGCCAGCAGCTTAGGGGGAGAGGAGTACTTC	CASSLGGEEYF
NA	NA	TRBV28	TRBJ2-7	TGTGCCAGCAGTTTCCTAACAGGGCTCAACGAGCAGTACTTC	CASSFLTGLNEQYF
NA	NA	TRBV19	TRBJ1-4	TGTGCCAGTAGTATCGCAGGGGCCAGCGGGGAACTGTTTTTT	CASSIAGASGELFF
NA	NA	TRBV27	TRBJ2-1	TGTGCCAGCAGTTTATCAGCTTTAGGGCTCCACAATGAGCAGTTCTTC	CASSLSALGLHNEQFF
NA	TRBD2	TRBV13	TRBJ2-3	TGTGCCAGCAGCGACCAAGCGGGAGGGAGCACAGATACGCAGTATTTT	CASSDQAGGSTDTQYF
NA	TRBD2	TRBV2	TRBJ2-1	TGTGCCAGCAGTGAACAAGCGGGAGGGTGGGATGAGCAGTTCTTC	CASSEQAGGWDEQFF
NA	TRBD2	TRBV28	TRBJ2-2	TGTGCCAGCAACCCGGGGCGGGAGCTCGGCGGGGAGCTGTTTTTT	CASNPGRELGGELFF
NA	NA	TRBV6-6	TRBJ2-7	TGTGCCAGCACCCCCGGGGGCGTCTACGAGCAGTACTTC	CASTPGGVYEQYF
NA	NA	TRBV5-1	TRBJ2-7	TGCGCCAGCAGCTTGGGGCAGGCGGACTACGAGCAGTACTTC	CASSLGQADYEQYF
NA	NA	TRBV6-6	TRBJ1-1	TGTGCCAGCAGTCCCCCGGGAGGGGAGGCTGAAGCTTTCTTT	CASSPPGGEAEAFF
once	NA	TRBV27	TRBJ1-5	TGTGCCAGCAGTCCCACCCGGTATAGCAATCAGCCCCAGCATTTT	CASSPTRYSNQPQHF
NA	NA	TRBV19	TRBJ2-1	TGTGCCAGTAGTACTCCATCTGGTGAGCAGTTCTTC	CASSTPSGEQFF
NA	NA	TRBV27	TRBJ1-1	TGTGCCAGCAGTATAGGGGGGAAAGACACGGGGTCTGAAGCTTTCTTT	CASSIGGKDTGSEAFF
NA	TRBD2	TRBV27	TRBJ2-1	TGTGCCAGCAGTTTACTAGCGGGAGTTTCGATTTTCGATGAGCAGTTCTTC	CASSLLAGVSIFDEQFF
NA	TRBD2	TRBV6-6	TRBJ2-5	TGTGCCAGCAGTTGGGCCCTAGCGGGGCAAGAGACCCAGTACTTC	CASSWALAGQETQYF
once	TRBD1	TRBV9	TRBJ1-2	TGTGCCAGCAGCACCCGGACAGGGGGTACGTGGAGTAAGGGCTACACCTTC	CASSTRTGGTWSKGYTF
NA	TRBD2	TRBV5-1	TRBJ2-5	TGCGCCAGCAGCTCTGGACTAGCGGGACCCCAAGAGACCCAGTACTTC	CASSSGLAGPQETQYF
NA	TRBD2	TRBV13	TRBJ2-7	TGTGCCAGCAGCCAAGGACTAGCGGGGTCCTACGAGCAGTACTTC	CASSQGLAGSYEQYF
NA	NA	TRBV27	TRBJ2-7	TGTGCCAGCAGTTCGGGCCCCCTCGCTCATCAGCAGTACTTC	CASSSGPLAHQQYF
NA	TRBD2	TRBV19	TRBJ2-1	TGTGCCAGTAGTCCCTCCGGGTGGCGGGAGAGCTACAATGAGCAGTTCTTC	CASSPSGWRESYNEQFF
NA	TRBD1	TRBV11-2	TRBJ2-7	TGTGCCAGCAGCTGGTACAGGGGGCCAGGTTACGAGCAGTACTTC	CASSWYRGPGYEQYF
NA	TRBD2	TRBV2	TRBJ2-7	TGTGCCAGCAGGGGATTACCGGGACTAGAATTAGACGAGCAGTACTTC	CASRGLPGLELDEQYF
NA	TRBD2	TRBV19	TRBJ2-2	TGTGCCAGTATGGGACTAGCGGGAGGTCAATTTACCGGGGAGCTGTTTTTT	CASMGLAGGQFTGELFF
NA	TRBD1	TRBV28	TRBJ2-7	TGTGCCAGCAGTTTTTGGAGTGGGGACAGGGTAATCTCCTACGAGCAGTACTTC	CASSFWSGDRVISYEQYF
NA	TRBD1	TRBV27	TRBJ1-5	TGTGCCAGCAGTCTCATCGGGACAGTCAATCAGCCCCAGCATTTT	CASSLIGTVNQPQHF
NA	TRBD1	TRBV2	TRBJ1-1	TGTGCCAGCGAAGGACAGGGGGCAGCGGAGGCTTTCTTT	CASEGQGAAEAFF
NA	NA	TRBV7-2	TRBJ2-7	TGTGCCAGCAGCACCCCTGTTGCGGGGTTCGGATCTGTCTACGAGCAGTACTTC	CASSTPVAGFGSVYEQYF
NA	TRBD2	TRBV6-5	TRBJ2-5	TGTGCCAGCAGCCAGGGACTAGCGGGAGTAGAGACCCAGTACTTC	CASSQGLAGVETQYF
NA	TRBD2	TRBV6-5	TRBJ2-5	TGTGCCAGCAGTTACGTGACTAGCGGGGAGACCCAGTACTTC	CASSYVTSGETQYF
few	NA	TRBV5-6	TRBJ1-2	TGTGCCAGCAGCTTGGATGATGATGGCTACACCTTC	CASSLDDDGYTF
NA	NA	TRBV10-3	TRBJ1-3	TGTGCCATCAGTGAAGGACGGGACCGCTACTCTGGAAACACCATATATTTT	CAISEGRDRYSGNTIYF
NA	NA	TRBV10-3	TRBJ2-7	TGTGCCATCAGTGAGACAGTAATCGAGCAGTACTTC	CAISETVIEQYF
NA	TRBD2	TRBV19	TRBJ2-1	TGTGCCAGTAGTATACTAGCGGGAGGGCCCTACAATGAGCAGTTCTTC	CASSILAGGPYNEQFF